This entry lists 19 T cell receptor beta chains sequenced from one sample in a study of tumor-infiltrating lymphocytes in primary liver carcinoma. It was from about 20-30 mg of unsorted bulk tissue that RNA and DNA were co-extracted. A constant-region primer served to make TCR beta cDNA from around 500 ng total RNA. What produced the TCR beta libraries was three nested multiplex PCR rounds using slightly modified ARM-PCR. TRBV1-TRBV30 forward primers and a C-beta reverse primer were used in the first two PCR rounds, which each ran for approximately 11 cycles. Each CDR3 protein gets one entry after TCRdb re-called the multiplex PCR reads with MiXCR. The table includes 75,000 or so distinct CDR3 sequences, roughly 69% detected once. Sequences were obtained from liver tumor tissue from sampling region 4. Subset of the sample: tumor region T4, right-lateral pole. These receptors all stem from a man aged 35 to 55 with primary liver carcinoma and hepatitis B virus infection.

Notes on this clonotype: The junction does not match germline at one end; this may be a read error. The V call is TRBV25-1, the J call TRBJ2-1, with TRBD2 as a possible D gene (5 bases). Germline CDR1 is MGHDK and CDR2 is SYGVNS. CDR3 length: 15 residues. CDR3 nucleotide sequence: TGTGCCAGTAGCCAAAGGGCCGAAGCGGCCAATAAGCAGTTCTTC. Translating it yields CASSQRAEAANKQFF.

This chain joins TRBV11-2 and TRBJ2-4; either TRBD1 or TRBD2 may fit D (5 bases each). The CDR3 spans 16 residues. V lost 11 bases and J 2 bases, leaving 22 bases between the germline ends. The germline V gene has CDR1 SGHAT and CDR2 FQNNGV. The CDR3 DNA sequence: TGTGCCTGTAGCTTAGATTCGGGGCTAACCAAAAACATTCAGTACTTC. Protein product: CACSLDSGLTKNIQYF.

This clonotype came up many times. V gene TRBV30 combines with J gene TRBJ2-3; unclear D gene. CDR1 and CDR2 (germline): GTSNPN, SVGIG (reference sequence). This CDR3 contains 12 residues. Trimming stripped 0 bases from V and 4 bases from J, with 5 bases between. The CDR3 DNA reads TGTGCCTGGAGTGTACTGGCAGATACGCAGTATTTT. It is translated as CAWSVLADTQYF. Variable domain in full (rest from reference TRBV30 and TRBJ2-3): SQTIHQWPATLVQPVGSPLSLECTVEGTSNPNLYWYRQAAGRGLQLLFYSVGIGQISSEVPQNLSASRPQDRQFILSSKKLLLSDSGFYLCAWSVLADTQYFGPGTRLTVL.

Comment on this clonotype: The junction differs from germline at one of its ends, possibly a read error. V and J are TRBV6-6 and TRBJ1-2; D is perhaps TRBD1 (6 bases). The CDR3 extends over 14 amino acids. The germline gives CDR1 MNHNY, CDR2 SVGAGI (reference sequence). The CDR3 loop is CASSPDDRSGGYNF. CDR3 in DNA: TGTGCCAGCAGCCCTGACGACAGGTCGGGTGGCTACAACTTC.

This clonotype was counted many times. This sequence joins TRBV4-2 and TRBJ1-2; TRBD1 matches 11 bases. The CDR3 spans 17 residues. Germline lookup yields CDR1 LGHNA and CDR2 YNFKEQ. The ends lost 0 bases at V and 7 bases at J; junction bases unmatched: 10. The CDR3 nucleotides are TGTGCCAGCAGCCAAGAAGGGGGACCGGGACAGGGGGGTGGCTACACCTTC. Its translation: CASSQEGGPGQGGGYTF.

Concerning this clonotype itself: One junction end disagrees with the germline gene, perhaps due to a read error. This chain connects TRBV24-1 to TRBJ2-2; the D gene could be TRBD1 or TRBD2 (5 bases each). Germline CDR1 and CDR2: KGHDR and SFDVKD. CDR3 size: 16 residues. In DNA form, the CDR3 reads TGTGCCACCAGTGATAACCAGGGACGGATCACCGAGGAGCTGTTTTTT. Protein: CATSDNQGRITEELFF.

This clonotype was counted once. The chain recombines TRBV28 with TRBJ1-4, with D possibly being TRBD1 (6 bases). The CDR3 totals 16 residues. Germline V gene data show CDR1 as MDHEN and CDR2 as SYDVKM. V lost 4 bases and J lost 8, with 20 bases in between. The CDR3 nucleotides are TGTGCCAGCAGTTGGGACCGACAGGCCAGAAGGGAAAAACTGTTTTTT. It specifies CASSWDRQARREKLFF.

As to this clonotype: With a much larger clone just one base away, this may be a read error. The rearrangement links TRBV28 to TRBJ2-7; D is possibly TRBD2 (5 bases). V lost 5 bases, J lost 6 bases, and 20 bases lay in between. CDR3 size: 15 residues. CDR1 is MDHEN, CDR2 SYDVKM, per germline. The CDR3 sequence: CASSPSELTAGEQYF. The CDR3 nucleotides read TGTGCCAGCAGTCCATCGGAACTAACTGCGGGCGAGCAGTACTTC.

This chain joins TRBV7-3 and TRBJ2-1, with TRBD2 matching 10 bases. Germline loops: CDR1 SGHTA, CDR2 FQGTGA. Trimming removed 5 bases from V and 5 bases from J; junction bases left unmatched: 9. CDR3 length: 16 residues. The chain's CDR3 is CASSHLLAGVNNEQFF. CDR3 nucleotide sequence: TGTGCCAGCAGCCACCTCCTAGCGGGAGTAAACAATGAGCAGTTCTTC.

Points on this clonotype: A much bigger clone sits one base away, suggesting this may be a read error. The J gene is TRBJ2-1, the V gene TRBV7-8; tentatively, D is TRBD1 (7 bases). V was trimmed by 11 bases and J by 8 bases, leaving 22 bases between them. The CDR3 sequence is 14 residues long. The germline V gene has CDR1 SGHVS and CDR2 FQNEAQ. The CDR3 DNA reads as TGTGCCTGCGGCGGGACAGACTGGGGCCATGAGCAGTTCTTC. This gives the protein CACGGTDWGHEQFF.

On this clonotype itself: This likely comes from a read error, as the CDR3 has no conserved phenylalanine or tryptophan at its end. V usage is TRBV9 and J usage is TRBJ1-1; TRBD1 matches 8 bases. This CDR3 comprises 15 residues. With 3 bases clipped from V and 1 base from J, the junction kept 5 bases outside the gene matches. From germline, CDR1 is SGDLS and CDR2 YYNGEE. The CDR3 DNA is TGTGCCAGCAGCGCCGTTGGACAGGGGAACACTGAAGCTTTCGTT. Translation: CASSAVGQGNTEAFV.

With respect to this clonotype: With a much larger clone just one base away, this may be a read error. The genes are TRBV20-1 and TRBJ2-7; 12 bases fit TRBD2. The junction had 2 bases not matched to a gene; V was cut back by 6 bases and J by 5 bases. CDR1 and CDR2 (germline): DFQATT, SNEGSKA (reference sequence). The CDR3 loop spans 12 amino acids. CDR3 DNA: TGCAGTGCCAGACTAGCGGGAGACGAGCAGTACTTC. Protein product: CSARLAGDEQYF.

There are many counts of this clonotype. The chain combines TRBV4-1 with TRBJ2-2; D may be TRBD2 (5 bases). This CDR3 has 15 residues. From germline, CDR1 is MGHRA and CDR2 YSYEKL. Trimming removed 0 bases at V and 1 base at J, with 6 bases between. The CDR3 is CASSQEAGNTGELFF. CDR3 DNA: TGCGCCAGCAGCCAAGAGGCGGGGAACACCGGGGAGCTGTTTTTT.

This clonotype was found a few times. This sequence may be a read error, since a much larger clone differs from it by one base. The CDR3 nucleotides read TGTGCCAGCAACTTGGGAACAGTGCAAGAGACCCAGTACTTC. Protein sequence: CASNLGTVQETQYF. The rearrangement links TRBV5-5 to TRBJ2-5; D unresolved. Germline CDR1 and CDR2: SGHKS and YYEKEE (reference sequence). The CDR3 runs to 14 residues.

In regard to this clonotype: The junction does not match germline at one end; this may be a read error. The J gene is TRBJ1-1, the V gene TRBV6-5; the D is unclear. The length of the CDR3 is 13 residues. The germline V gene has CDR1 MNHEY and CDR2 SVGAGI. For the CDR3, the DNA is TGTGTCAGCAGTTATCGGGAGAACACTGAAGCTTTCTTT. Protein product: CVSSYRENTEAFF.

Worth noting for this clonotype: Since no conserved phenylalanine or tryptophan closes the CDR3, a read error is the likely cause. The DNA is omitted, as the CDR3 cannot be located on it reliably, and the CDR3 follows TCRdb's listing. The chain links TRBV6-4 to TRBJ2-1; the tabulated D call, TRBD1, remains unverified against the DNA. The CDR3 is 15 residues long, ends included. CDR1 is MRHNA, CDR2 SNTAGT, per germline. The CDR3 sequence: CASSDSTGGYNEKFL.

Ten or more counts support this clonotype. This chain uses TRBV30 with TRBJ1-6, with D maybe TRBD1 (5 bases). Germline V lookup: CDR1 GTSNPN, CDR2 SVGIG (reference sequence). Trimming removed 1 base at V and 10 bases at J, with 8 bases between. The CDR3 is 12 residues long. Here the CDR3 DNA reads TGTGCCTGGAGTGAGGGGCGGTCACCCCTCCACTTT. The encoded protein is CAWSEGRSPLHF.

About this clonotype: One end of the junction does not line up with germline, which may come from a read error. This rearrangement joins TRBV4-1 to TRBJ2-1, with 10 positions matching TRBD1. This CDR3 has 17 amino acids. The germline CDR1 and CDR2 sequences are MGHRA and YSYEKL. The CDR3 DNA follows: TGCGCCGGCAGCCAATATTTAAGAATGGACAGGGGGAATGAGCAGTTCTTC. Translating it yields CAGSQYLRMDRGNEQFF.

CDR3 DNA: TGCGCCAACAACCAAAAGGAACTAGCAAACTACGAGCAGTACTTC. This translates into CANNQKELANYEQYF. The chain joins TRBV4-1 to TRBJ2-7, with a tentative D call TRBD2 (6 bases). Germline V gives CDR1 MGHRA, CDR2 YSYEKL. CDR3 length: 15 residues. Between the trimmed V and J ends, which lost 10 bases and 3 bases, there was a span of 22 bases.